The sequence of this T cell receptor (beta chain) was determined in a study of neurological immune-mediated disorders. A single record per CDR3 protein comes from TCRdb applying MiXCR to the 5' RACE reads. The data show under 40,000 distinct CDR3 sequences, approximately 3% seen once. This clonotype was seen many times. Trimming cost V 3 bases and J 3 bases, with 6 bases left between them. Germline CDR1 and CDR2: SQVTM and ANQGSEA. This CDR3 comprises 12 residues. Time point noted: longitudinal time-point 1 (baseline). Sequences were obtained from PBMCs. The chain uses TRBV29-1 and TRBJ1-3; the D is unclear. The sequence was collected from a woman aged 60-70 years with multiple sclerosis. The chain's CDR3 is CSVDAGGNTIYF. CDR3 nucleotide sequence: TGCAGCGTTGACGCGGGTGGAAACACCATATATTTT.